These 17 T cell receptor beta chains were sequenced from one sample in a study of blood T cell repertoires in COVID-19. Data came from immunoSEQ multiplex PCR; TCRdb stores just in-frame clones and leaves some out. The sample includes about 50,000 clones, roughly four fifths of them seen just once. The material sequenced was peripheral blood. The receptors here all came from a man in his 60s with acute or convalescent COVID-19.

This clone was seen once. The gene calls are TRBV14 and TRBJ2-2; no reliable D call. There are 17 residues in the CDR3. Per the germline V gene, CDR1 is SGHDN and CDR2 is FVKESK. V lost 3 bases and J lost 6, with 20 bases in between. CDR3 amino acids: CASSHALVRGWSGELFF. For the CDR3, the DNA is TGTGCCAGCAGCCATGCCCTCGTCAGAGGTTGGTCCGGGGAGCTGTTTTTT.

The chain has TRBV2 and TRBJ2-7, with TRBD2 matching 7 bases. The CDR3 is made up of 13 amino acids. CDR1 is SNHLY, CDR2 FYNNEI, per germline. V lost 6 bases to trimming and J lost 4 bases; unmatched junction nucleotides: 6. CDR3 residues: CASSTLGGYEQYF. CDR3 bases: TGTGCCAGCAGCACCCTGGGGGGGTACGAGCAGTACTTC.

This chain's CDR3 is CSVSLDRGNQPQHF. DNA for the CDR3: TGCAGCGTCTCATTGGACAGGGGGAATCAGCCCCAGCATTTT. The chain is built from TRBV29-1 and TRBJ1-5; the match to TRBD1 covers 10 bases. The germline V gene has CDR1 SQVTM and CDR2 ANQGSEA. The V and J ends lost 6 bases and 4 bases, in that order; junction bases with no gene match: 6. The CDR3 is made up of 14 amino acids.

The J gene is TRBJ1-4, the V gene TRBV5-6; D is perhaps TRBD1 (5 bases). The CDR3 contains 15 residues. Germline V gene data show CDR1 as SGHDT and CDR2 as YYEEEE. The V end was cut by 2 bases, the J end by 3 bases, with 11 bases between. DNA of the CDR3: TGTGCCAGCAGCTTCCAGGGCACGGCTAATGAAAAACTGTTTTTT. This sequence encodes CASSFQGTANEKLFF.

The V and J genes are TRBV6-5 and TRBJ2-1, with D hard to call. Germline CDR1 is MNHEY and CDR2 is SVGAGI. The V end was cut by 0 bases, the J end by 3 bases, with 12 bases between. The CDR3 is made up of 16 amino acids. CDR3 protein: CASSYSDFVGYNEQFF. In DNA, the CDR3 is TGTGCCAGCAGTTACTCCGACTTTGTAGGCTACAATGAGCAGTTCTTC.

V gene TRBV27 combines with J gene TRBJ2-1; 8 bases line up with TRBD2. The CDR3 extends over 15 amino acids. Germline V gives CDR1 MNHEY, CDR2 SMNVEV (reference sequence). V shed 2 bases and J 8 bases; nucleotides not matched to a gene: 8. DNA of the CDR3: TGTGCCAGCAGTTTAATGAGCGGGGGAGGCCATGAGCAGTTCTTC. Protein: CASSLMSGGGHEQFF.

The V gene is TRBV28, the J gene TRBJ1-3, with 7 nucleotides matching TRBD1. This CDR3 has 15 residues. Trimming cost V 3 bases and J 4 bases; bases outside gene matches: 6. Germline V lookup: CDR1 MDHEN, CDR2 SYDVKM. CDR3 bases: TGTGCCAGCAGTTTTCGCGACAGGGTCGGAAACACCATATATTTT. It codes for CASSFRDRVGNTIYF.

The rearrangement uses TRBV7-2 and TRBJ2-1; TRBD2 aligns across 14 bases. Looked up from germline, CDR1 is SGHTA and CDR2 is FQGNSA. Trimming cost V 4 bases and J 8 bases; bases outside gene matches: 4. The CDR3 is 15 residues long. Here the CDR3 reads CASSYRLAGGDEQFF. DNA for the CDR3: TGTGCCAGCAGCTACCGACTAGCGGGGGGGGATGAGCAGTTCTTC.

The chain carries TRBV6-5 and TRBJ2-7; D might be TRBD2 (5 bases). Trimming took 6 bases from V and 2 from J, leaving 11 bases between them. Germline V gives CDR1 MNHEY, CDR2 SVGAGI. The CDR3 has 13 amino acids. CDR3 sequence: CASSAGITYEQYF. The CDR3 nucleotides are TGTGCCAGCAGCGCCGGGATTACCTACGAGCAGTACTTC.

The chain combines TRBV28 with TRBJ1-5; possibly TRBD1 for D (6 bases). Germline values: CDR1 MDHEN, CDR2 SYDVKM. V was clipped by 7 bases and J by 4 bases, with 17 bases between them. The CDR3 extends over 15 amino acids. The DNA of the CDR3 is TGTGCCAGCAAAACGGACAGTACACTTAATCAGCCCCAGCATTTT. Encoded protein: CASKTDSTLNQPQHF.

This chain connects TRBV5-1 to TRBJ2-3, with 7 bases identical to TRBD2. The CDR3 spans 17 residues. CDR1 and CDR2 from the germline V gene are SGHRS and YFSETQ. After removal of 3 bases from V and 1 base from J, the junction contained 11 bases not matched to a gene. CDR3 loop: CASSSRLTSGGTDTQYF. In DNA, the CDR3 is TGCGCCAGCAGCTCCCGTCTTACCAGCGGGGGCACAGATACGCAGTATTTT.

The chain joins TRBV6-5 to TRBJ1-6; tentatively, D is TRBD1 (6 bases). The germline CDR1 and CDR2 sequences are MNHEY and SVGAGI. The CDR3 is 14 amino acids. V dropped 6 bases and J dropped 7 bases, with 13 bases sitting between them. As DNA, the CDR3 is TGTGCCAGCAGAAGGACAGTGAACAATTCACCCCTCCACTTT. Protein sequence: CASRRTVNNSPLHF.

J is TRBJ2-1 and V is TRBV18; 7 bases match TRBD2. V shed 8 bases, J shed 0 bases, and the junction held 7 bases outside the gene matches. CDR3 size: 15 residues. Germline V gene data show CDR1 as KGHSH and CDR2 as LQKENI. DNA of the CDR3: TGTGCCAGCGATACTAGCGATCTCTCCTACAATGAGCAGTTCTTC. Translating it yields CASDTSDLSYNEQFF.

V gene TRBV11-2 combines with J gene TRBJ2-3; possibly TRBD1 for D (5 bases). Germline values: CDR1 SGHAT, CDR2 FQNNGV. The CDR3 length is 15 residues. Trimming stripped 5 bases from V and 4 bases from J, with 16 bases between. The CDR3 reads CASSGPQWGADTQYF. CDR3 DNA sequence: TGTGCCAGCAGCGGACCCCAGTGGGGCGCAGATACGCAGTATTTT. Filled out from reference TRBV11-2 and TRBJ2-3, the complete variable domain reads EAGVAQSPRYKIIEKRQSVAFWCNPISGHATLYWYQQILGQGPKLLIQFQNNGVVDDSQLPKDRFSAERLKGVDSTLKIQPAKLEDSAVYLCASSGPQWGADTQYFGPGTRLTVL.

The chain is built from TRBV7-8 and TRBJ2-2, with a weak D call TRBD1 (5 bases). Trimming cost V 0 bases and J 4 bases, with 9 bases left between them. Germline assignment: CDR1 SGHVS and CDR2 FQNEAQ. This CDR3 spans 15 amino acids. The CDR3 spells CASSLAGAGTGELFF. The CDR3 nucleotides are TGTGCCAGCAGCTTAGCTGGGGCAGGCACCGGGGAGCTGTTTTTT.

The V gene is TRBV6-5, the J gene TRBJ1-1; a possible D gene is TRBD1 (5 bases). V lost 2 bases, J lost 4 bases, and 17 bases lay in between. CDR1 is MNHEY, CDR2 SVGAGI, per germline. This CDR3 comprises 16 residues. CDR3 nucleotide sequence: TGTGCCAGCAGTTACGGGGCAGTAAAGGGTAGCACTGAAGCTTTCTTT. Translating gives CASSYGAVKGSTEAFF.

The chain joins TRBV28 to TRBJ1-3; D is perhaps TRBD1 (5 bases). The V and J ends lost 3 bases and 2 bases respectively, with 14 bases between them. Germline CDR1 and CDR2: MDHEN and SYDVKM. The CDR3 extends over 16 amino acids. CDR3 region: CASSFFRGDTGNTIYF. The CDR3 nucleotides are TGTGCCAGCAGTTTCTTTAGGGGCGATACTGGAAACACCATATATTTT.